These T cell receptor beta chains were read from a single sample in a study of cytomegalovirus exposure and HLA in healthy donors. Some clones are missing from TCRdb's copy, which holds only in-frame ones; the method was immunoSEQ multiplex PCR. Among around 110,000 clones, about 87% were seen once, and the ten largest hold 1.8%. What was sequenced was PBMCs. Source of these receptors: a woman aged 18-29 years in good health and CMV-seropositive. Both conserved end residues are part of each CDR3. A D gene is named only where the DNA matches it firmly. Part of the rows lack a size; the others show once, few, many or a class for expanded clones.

TGTGCCAGCCAGACAGGGGGCAACTATGGCTACACCTTC	CASQTGGNYGYTF	TRBD1	TRBV28	13	TRBJ1-2	NA
TGTGCCAGCAGTGAACTGAAGGGACAGGGGTACCCCCCACGCGGCTACACCTTC	CASSELKGQGYPPRGYTF	TRBD1	TRBV6-1	18	TRBJ1-2	NA
TGTGCCAGCAGTTACGCTAGCACGGGCTCCTACGAGCAGTACTTC	CASSYASTGSYEQYF	NA	TRBV6-5	15	TRBJ2-7	NA
TGTGCCAGCAGGCCAGGGCAAAATTCACCCCTCCACTTT	CASRPGQNSPLHF	NA	TRBV5-8	13	TRBJ1-6	NA
TGTGCCACCAGCGGGGGACTAGAGGGGGGATACGAGCAGTACTTC	CATSGGLEGGYEQYF	TRBD2	TRBV15	15	TRBJ2-7	NA
TGTGCCAGCAGCCCGGGGACAGGGAGGACAGATACGCAGTATTTT	CASSPGTGRTDTQYF	TRBD1	TRBV7-7	15	TRBJ2-3	NA
TGTGCCACCGCGACAGGCTCTGGAAACACCATATATTTT	CATATGSGNTIYF	NA	TRBV5-5	13	TRBJ1-3	NA
TGTGCCAGCAGCCTGAGCACAGATACGCAGTATTTT	CASSLSTDTQYF	NA	TRBV13	12	TRBJ2-3	NA
TGTGCCAGCAGCTTATGGGGCTCAAGGGAGACCCAGTACTTC	CASSLWGSRETQYF	NA	TRBV7-6	14	TRBJ2-5	NA
TGTGCCAGCAGTGAAGGGACTAGTCGGGGGAGGGGCCAGTACTTC	CASSEGTSRGRGQYF	TRBD2	TRBV25-1	15	TRBJ2-5	NA
TGTGCCAGTAGTAATGAAGCGGGGGCCTCCTACGAGCAGTACTTC	CASSNEAGASYEQYF	TRBD2	TRBV19	15	TRBJ2-7	once
TGTGCCAGTAGTATCGGGGTTTTGGGAGAGACCCAGTACTTC	CASSIGVLGETQYF	NA	TRBV19	14	TRBJ2-5	NA
TGTGCCAGCAGTGAGAAAGGGGGTCCAGATACGCAGTATTTT	CASSEKGGPDTQYF	NA	TRBV6-1	14	TRBJ2-3	NA
TGTGCCAGCAGCCCACATCCGGCCGACGGGAATGAGCAGTTCTTC	CASSPHPADGNEQFF	NA	TRBV9	15	TRBJ2-1	NA
TGTGCCAGCAGTCGACAGGGGAACACTGAAGCTTTCTTT	CASSRQGNTEAFF	TRBD1	TRBV27	13	TRBJ1-1	NA
TGTGCCAGCAGTGAAGCGACCGGGGGGGTGGAGACCCAGTACTTC	CASSEATGGVETQYF	TRBD2	TRBV6-1	15	TRBJ2-5	few
TGTGCCAGCAGCCAAGATTTAAACACCGGGGAGCTGTTTTTT	CASSQDLNTGELFF	NA	TRBV14	14	TRBJ2-2	NA
TGTGCCAGCAGTGATCCCTGGGCCTCCTATAGCACAGATACGCAGTATTTT	CASSDPWASYSTDTQYF	NA	TRBV2	17	TRBJ2-3	NA
TGTGCCAGCAGCTTGGCCGGTACAGAGTTATACAATGAGCAGTTCTTC	CASSLAGTELYNEQFF	NA	TRBV5-4	16	TRBJ2-1	NA
TGTGCCAGCAGCTTAGGCCAGGGGGCTGGACAGCCCCAGCATTTT	CASSLGQGAGQPQHF	TRBD1	TRBV7-9	15	TRBJ1-5	NA
TGCAGTGCTAGAGCAAATGAAAAACTGTTTTTT	CSARANEKLFF	NA	TRBV20-1	11	TRBJ1-4	once
TGTGCCAGCAGACTATTAACAGGAGATAATTCACCCCTCCACTTT	CASRLLTGDNSPLHF	NA	TRBV6-1	15	TRBJ1-6	NA
TGTGCCAGCAGCGAAGCCGGGACAGAGTTCACAGATACGCAGTATTTT	CASSEAGTEFTDTQYF	TRBD1	TRBV5-4	16	TRBJ2-3	NA
TGTGCCAGCAGCTTGGGGGACAGGGGGCAGCAGGAGCAGTTCTTC	CASSLGDRGQQEQFF	TRBD1	TRBV5-6	15	TRBJ2-1	NA
TGCGCCAGCAGCCAAGATTCTTGGAGGGGTTCTGGAAACACCATATATTTT	CASSQDSWRGSGNTIYF	NA	TRBV4-1	17	TRBJ1-3	NA
TGCGCCAGCAGTACAGGGGTGAATCAGCCCCAGCATTTT	CASSTGVNQPQHF	TRBD1	TRBV10-2	13	TRBJ1-5	NA
TGTGCCAGCACTTACGGGGACTCAAGTGAAAAACTGTTTTTT	CASTYGDSSEKLFF	NA	TRBV6-6	14	TRBJ1-4	NA
TGTGCCAGCAGTCCGACACTAGCGGGGGGCTTCACAGATACGCAGTATTTT	CASSPTLAGGFTDTQYF	TRBD2	TRBV27	17	TRBJ2-3	once
TGTGCCAGCAGCCCAGGACATTACGACGAGCAGTACTTC	CASSPGHYDEQYF	NA	TRBV4-2	13	TRBJ2-7	NA
TGTGCCAGCAGTGAAGGGCAGGTTCTTGGCTACACCTTC	CASSEGQVLGYTF	NA	TRBV25-1	13	TRBJ1-2	NA
TGTGCCAGCAGCTACGAGTCTAATCAGCCCCAGCATTTT	CASSYESNQPQHF	NA	TRBV11-2	13	TRBJ1-5	once
TGTGCCAGCCAGGACTTCAATGAGCAGTTCTTC	CASQDFNEQFF	NA	TRBV2	11	TRBJ2-1	NA
TGTGCCAGCTCACGAGATACTGGGCTAGCGGGGATCCAAGAGACCCAGTACTTC	CASSRDTGLAGIQETQYF	TRBD2	TRBV18	18	TRBJ2-5	NA
TGCGCCAGCAGCCAAGACGTACGGGGGATCGAGACCCAGTACTTC	CASSQDVRGIETQYF	NA	TRBV4-1	15	TRBJ2-5	NA
TGTGCCAGCACTAGGCAGGGGAACTATGGCTACACCTTC	CASTRQGNYGYTF	NA	TRBV9	13	TRBJ1-2	NA
TGTGCCAGCAGTCAAAGTAGAGACAGGCCCAATGAGCAGTTCTTC	CASSQSRDRPNEQFF	NA	TRBV7-6	15	TRBJ2-1	NA
TGTGCCAGCGGTTCTGGAAGCGGGGGGGCCCATGAGCAGTTCTTC	CASGSGSGGAHEQFF	TRBD2	TRBV27	15	TRBJ2-1	NA
TGCAGCGTTGGAGGGTTCGGACAGGGGATTAGGGGAAAACTGTTTTTT	CSVGGFGQGIRGKLFF	TRBD1	TRBV29-1	16	TRBJ1-4	NA